This TCR beta chain was retrieved from a study of blood T cells in healthy people across ages. General observations from the study: A roughly linear fall in TCR beta diversity per million T cells was seen with increasing age.

To note about this clonotype: The antigen is unknown. A junction boundary mismatches the germline segment, possibly from a read error.

The CDR3 is 15 amino acids. The germline CDR1 and CDR2 sequences are SNHLY and FYNNEI. A sample-barcoded 5' primer and a J-beta primer mix were used in a second PCR of roughly 7 to 11 cycles. Using its own MiXCR run on the 5' RACE reads, TCRdb lists one record per CDR3 protein. The sample includes 650,000 to 950,000 distinct CDR3 sequences, roughly 44% of them seen just once. The V call is TRBV2, the J call TRBJ1-4; D ambiguous. Sequencing was performed on blood. The TCR sequence derives from a man in his 60s in good health. The CDR3 region has the DNA TGTGCCAGCAGCGTCCCAGGAGTGGGGAATGAAAAACCGTTTTTT. Translation gives CASSVPGVGNEKPFF.